This section outlines one T cell receptor (beta chain) sequence together with its context. What antigen it recognizes has not been identified. No much larger clone exists at a distance of one base, and base qualities are not known. TCRbeta CDR3 regions were amplified from genomic DNA using the immunoSEQ Assay, a bias-controlled multiplex PCR. Concerning the study's data processing: Nucleated cell counts per sample were estimated from amplification of reference gene primers within the assay. To quantify the absolute abundance of each unique TCRbeta CDR3 rearrangement, sequence reads were collapsed and filtered. For each sample, productive Simpson clonality was calculated by taking the square root of Simpson's diversity index across productive rearrangements. Held by TCRdb, this immuneACCESS table contains in-frame sequences only and omits some clones. Under half of the omission traces to an unresolved V gene where checked; the cause of the rest is unknown. That table furnishes V, J and clone size, whereas the DNA furnished D and trimming. Counted in this sample were approximately 330,000 clones; 65% to 90% of them appeared once. 4% to 5% of the sample belongs to the ten largest clones.

Trimming leaves V shorter by 4 bases and J shorter by 5 bases, with the junction holding 7 bases beyond the gene matches. The CDR3 measures 15 amino acids from cysteine to phenylalanine. Here the CDR3 DNA is all that survives: 45 bases in frame from base 1. The germline V gene gives CDR1 as MDHEN and CDR2 as SYDVKM. The sample comes from a study of blood T cell repertoires in COVID-19 (dated by TCRdb to 2020 to 2022). About the full investigation: The collaborator samples originated in the United States, Italy and Spain and spanned the acute and convalescent phases of COVID-19. The material from the prospective study consisted of cDNA or gDNA derived from T cells, B-cell-depleted T cells, or PBMCs. The samples were drawn from the first 160 participants of the ongoing ImmuneRACE study and from 950 to 1,500 subjects provided by 6 global collaborators. The dataset comprised deeply sampled blood TCRbeta repertoires from subjects exposed to, actively infected with, or recovered from COVID-19. The repertoires were released in a freely available public database meant as a resource for research on the immune response to SARS-CoV-2. Where available, HLA class I and class II types were taken from metadata supplied by the sample provider and were not determined by assay-based typing. Nearly every sample came with metadata listing a de-identified subject ID, COVID-19 status, age in years and sex.

Results the study describes overall, beyond this receptor: How much clinical and demographic metadata was included differed by source and by participant, and the metadata was provided uncurated.

Participants in the prospective study were enrolled through a virtual design, were aged roughly 18 to 90 years, and lived in roughly 26 United States geographic areas. In the prospective study, cohorts were assigned on the basis of participant-reported clinical history obtained from a screening survey and a study questionnaire. Each participant in the prospective study had whole blood, serum and a nasopharyngeal or oropharyngeal swab collected by mobile phlebotomists. Prospective study participants could optionally give additional blood draws and questionnaires over an approximately two-month period. Prospective study blood samples were shipped either frozen or at room temperature before DNA extraction.

The V and J genes are TRBV28 and TRBJ1-4, with 7 bases matching TRBD1. The clonotype was recovered from a woman aged 35 to 49 with acute COVID-19. Sequenced material: PBMCs or T cells enriched from blood (not recorded which). The nucleotide sequence is TGTGCCAGCAGTTGGAGGGACAGTCGAAATGAAAAACTGTTTTTT. Its protein product is CASSWRDSRNEKLFF.